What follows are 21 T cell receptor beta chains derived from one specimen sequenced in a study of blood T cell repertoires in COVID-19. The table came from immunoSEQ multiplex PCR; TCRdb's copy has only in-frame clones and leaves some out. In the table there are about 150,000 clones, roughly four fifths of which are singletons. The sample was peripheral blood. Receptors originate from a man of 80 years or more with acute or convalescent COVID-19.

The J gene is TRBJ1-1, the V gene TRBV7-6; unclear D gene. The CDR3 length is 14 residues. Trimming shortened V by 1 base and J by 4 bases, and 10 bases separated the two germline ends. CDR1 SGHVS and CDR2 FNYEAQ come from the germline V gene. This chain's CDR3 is CASSLGLGSTEAFF. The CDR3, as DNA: TGTGCCAGCAGCTTAGGGCTGGGGAGCACTGAAGCTTTCTTT.

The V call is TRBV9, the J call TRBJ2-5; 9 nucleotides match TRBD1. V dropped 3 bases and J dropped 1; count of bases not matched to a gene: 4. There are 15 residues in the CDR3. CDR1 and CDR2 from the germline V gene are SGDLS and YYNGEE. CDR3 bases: TGTGCCAGCAGCGGCGGGACAGGGACCCAAGAGACCCAGTACTTC. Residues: CASSGGTGTQETQYF.

CDR3 sequence reads: CASSLRVDTEAFF. DNA for the CDR3: TGCGCCAGCAGCTTGAGAGTGGACACTGAAGCTTTCTTT. The chain uses TRBV5-1 and TRBJ1-1; D is unresolved. CDR1 and CDR2 (germline): SGHRS, YFSETQ. V was pared by 1 base and J by 3 bases, with 7 bases between. The CDR3 loop spans 13 amino acids. The complete variable domain, with remaining parts taken from reference TRBV5-1 and TRBJ1-1, reads KAGVTQTPRYLIKTRGQQVTLSCSPISGHRSVSWYQQTPGQGLQFLFEYFSETQRNKGNFPGRFSGRQFSNSRSEMNVSTLELGDSALYLCASSLRVDTEAFFGQGTRLTVV.

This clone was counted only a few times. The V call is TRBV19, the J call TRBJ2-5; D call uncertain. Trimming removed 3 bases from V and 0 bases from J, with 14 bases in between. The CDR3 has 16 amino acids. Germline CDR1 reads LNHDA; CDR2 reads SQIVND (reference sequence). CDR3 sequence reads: CASSISRKSYQETQYF. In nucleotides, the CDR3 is TGTGCCAGTAGTATTAGCCGTAAAAGCTACCAAGAGACCCAGTACTTC.

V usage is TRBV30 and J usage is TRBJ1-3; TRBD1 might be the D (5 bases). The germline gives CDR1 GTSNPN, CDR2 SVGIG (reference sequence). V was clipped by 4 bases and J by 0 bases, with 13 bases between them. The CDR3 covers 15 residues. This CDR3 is CAWTHGGNSGNTIYF. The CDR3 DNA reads TGTGCCTGGACCCATGGGGGGAACTCTGGAAACACCATATATTTT.

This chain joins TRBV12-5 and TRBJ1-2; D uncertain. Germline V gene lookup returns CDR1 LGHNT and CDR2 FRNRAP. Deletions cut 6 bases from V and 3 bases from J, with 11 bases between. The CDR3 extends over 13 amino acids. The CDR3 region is CASGTDSYYGYTF. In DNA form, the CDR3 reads TGTGCTAGTGGCACCGACTCCTACTATGGCTACACCTTC.

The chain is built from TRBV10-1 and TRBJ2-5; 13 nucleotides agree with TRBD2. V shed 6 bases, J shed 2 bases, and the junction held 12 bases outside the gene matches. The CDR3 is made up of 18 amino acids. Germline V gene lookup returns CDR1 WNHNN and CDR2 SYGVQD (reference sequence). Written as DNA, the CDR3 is TGCGCCAGCAGGGTCGAACTAGCGGGGGGGAGAGTACAAGAGACCCAGTACTTC. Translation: CASRVELAGGRVQETQYF.

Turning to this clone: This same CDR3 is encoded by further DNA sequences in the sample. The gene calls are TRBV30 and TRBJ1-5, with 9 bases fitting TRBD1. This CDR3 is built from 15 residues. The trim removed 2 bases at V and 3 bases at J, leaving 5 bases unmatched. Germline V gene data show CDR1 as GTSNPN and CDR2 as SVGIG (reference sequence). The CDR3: CAWSPGQGFNQPQHF. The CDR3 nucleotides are TGTGCCTGGAGTCCTGGACAGGGGTTCAATCAGCCCCAGCATTTT. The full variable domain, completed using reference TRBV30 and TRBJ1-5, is SQTIHQWPATLVQPVGSPLSLECTVEGTSNPNLYWYRQAAGRGLQLLFYSVGIGQISSEVPQNLSASRPQDRQFILSSKKLLLSDSGFYLCAWSPGQGFNQPQHFGDGTRLSIL.

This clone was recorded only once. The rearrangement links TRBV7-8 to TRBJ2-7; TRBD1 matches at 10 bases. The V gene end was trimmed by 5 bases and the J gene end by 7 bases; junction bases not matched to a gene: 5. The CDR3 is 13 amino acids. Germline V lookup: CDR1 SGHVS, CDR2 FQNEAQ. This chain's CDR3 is CASSRGQGWEQYF. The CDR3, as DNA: TGTGCCAGCAGCCGGGGACAGGGGTGGGAGCAGTACTTC.

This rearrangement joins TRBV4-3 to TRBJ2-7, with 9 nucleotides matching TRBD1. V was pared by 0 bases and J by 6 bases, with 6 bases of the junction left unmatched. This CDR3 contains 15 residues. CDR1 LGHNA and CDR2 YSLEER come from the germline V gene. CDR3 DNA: TGCGCCAGCAGCCAAGACGCGGGACAGGGTCGCGAGCAGTACTTC. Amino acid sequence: CASSQDAGQGREQYF.

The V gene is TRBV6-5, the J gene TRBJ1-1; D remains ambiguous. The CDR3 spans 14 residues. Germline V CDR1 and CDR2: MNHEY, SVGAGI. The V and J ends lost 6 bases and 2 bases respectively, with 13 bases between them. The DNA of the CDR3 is TGTGCCAGCAGACAGAGCAAAGTAAACACTGAAGCTTTCTTT. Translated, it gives CASRQSKVNTEAFF.

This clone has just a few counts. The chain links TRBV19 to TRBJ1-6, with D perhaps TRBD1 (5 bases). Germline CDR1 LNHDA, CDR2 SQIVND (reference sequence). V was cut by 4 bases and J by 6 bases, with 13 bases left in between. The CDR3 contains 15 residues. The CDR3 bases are TGTGCCAGTAGTACCAGGCCGGGGGGTAATTCACCCCTCCACTTT. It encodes CASSTRPGGNSPLHF.

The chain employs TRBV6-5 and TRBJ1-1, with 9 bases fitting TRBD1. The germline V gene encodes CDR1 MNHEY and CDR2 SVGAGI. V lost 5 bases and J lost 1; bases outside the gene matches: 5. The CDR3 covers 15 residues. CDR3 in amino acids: CASSPRTGENTEAFF. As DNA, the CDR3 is TGTGCCAGCAGTCCTCGGACAGGGGAGAACACTGAAGCTTTCTTT.

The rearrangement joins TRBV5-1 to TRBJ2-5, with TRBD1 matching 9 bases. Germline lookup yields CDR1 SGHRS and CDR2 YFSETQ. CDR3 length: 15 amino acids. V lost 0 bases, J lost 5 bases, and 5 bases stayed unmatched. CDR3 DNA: TGCGCCAGCAGCTTGGCACAGGGGGCGGGGGAGACCCAGTACTTC. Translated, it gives CASSLAQGAGETQYF. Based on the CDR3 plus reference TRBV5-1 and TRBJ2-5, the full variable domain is KAGVTQTPRYLIKTRGQQVTLSCSPISGHRSVSWYQQTPGQGLQFLFEYFSETQRNKGNFPGRFSGRQFSNSRSEMNVSTLELGDSALYLCASSLAQGAGETQYFGPGTRLLVL.

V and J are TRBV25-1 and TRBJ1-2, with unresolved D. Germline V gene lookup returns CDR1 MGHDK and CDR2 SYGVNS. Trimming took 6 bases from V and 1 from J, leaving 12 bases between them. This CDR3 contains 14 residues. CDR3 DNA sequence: TGTGCCAGCAGCCCCCGGGAGCATAACTATGGCTACACCTTC. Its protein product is CASSPREHNYGYTF.

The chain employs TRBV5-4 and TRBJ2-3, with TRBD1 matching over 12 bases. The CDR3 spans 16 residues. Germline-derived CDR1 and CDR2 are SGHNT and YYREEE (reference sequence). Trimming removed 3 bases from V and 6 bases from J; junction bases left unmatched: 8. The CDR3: CASSSPPGQGADTQYF. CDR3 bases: TGTGCCAGCAGCTCACCTCCGGGACAGGGGGCGGATACGCAGTATTTT.

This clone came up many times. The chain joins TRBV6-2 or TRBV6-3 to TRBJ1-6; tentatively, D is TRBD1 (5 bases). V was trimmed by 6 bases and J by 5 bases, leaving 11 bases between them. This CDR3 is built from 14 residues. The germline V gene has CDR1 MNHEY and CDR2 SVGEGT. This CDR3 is CASSPGTDNSPLHF. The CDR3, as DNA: TGTGCCAGCAGCCCCGGGACTGATAATTCACCCCTCCACTTT.

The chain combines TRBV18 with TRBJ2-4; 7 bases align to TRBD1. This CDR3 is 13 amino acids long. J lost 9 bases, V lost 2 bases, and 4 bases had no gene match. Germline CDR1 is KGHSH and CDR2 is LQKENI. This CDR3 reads CASSPGTASIQYF. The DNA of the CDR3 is TGTGCCAGCTCACCAGGGACAGCTAGCATTCAGTACTTC.

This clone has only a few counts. CDR3 amino acids: CASSFGTSKENSPLHF. Here the CDR3 DNA reads TGTGCCAGCAGTTTCGGCACTTCTAAGGAGAATTCACCCCTCCACTTT. The chain has TRBV27 and TRBJ1-6; D is unclear. Trimming pared 3 bases from V and 7 bases from J, leaving 16 bases between. Germline CDR1 and CDR2: MNHEY and SMNVEV (reference sequence). The CDR3 runs to 16 residues.

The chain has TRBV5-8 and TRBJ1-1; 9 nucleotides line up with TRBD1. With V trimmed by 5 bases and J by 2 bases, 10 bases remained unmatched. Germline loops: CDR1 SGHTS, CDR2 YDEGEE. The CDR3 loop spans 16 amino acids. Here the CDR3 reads CASSEENRGRNTEAFF. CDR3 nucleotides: TGTGCCAGCAGTGAGGAAAACAGGGGGCGAAACACTGAAGCTTTCTTT.

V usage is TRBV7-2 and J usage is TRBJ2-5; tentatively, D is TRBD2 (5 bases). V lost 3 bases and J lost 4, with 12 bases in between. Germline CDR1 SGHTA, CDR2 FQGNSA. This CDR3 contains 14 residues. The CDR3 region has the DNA TGTGCCAGCAGCTTTTACGGGGTGAGAGAGACCCAGTACTTC. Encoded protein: CASSFYGVRETQYF.